One sample yielded the 19 T cell receptor beta chains listed below, sequenced in a study of T cells in Graves' hyperthyroidism and ophthalmopathy. Amplification targeted TCR beta CDR3 regions from RNA transcripts. First-round RT-PCR of the TCR CDR3 relied on the HTBI primer set. Via MiXCR, TCRdb re-called the multiplex PCR reads, giving one row per CDR3 protein. In the table there are nearly 600,000 distinct CDR3 sequences, roughly 14% of which are singletons. Sequenced: blood. Receptors were obtained from a woman aged 25 to 39 with Graves' hyperthyroidism that later progressed to Graves' ophthalmopathy.

This clonotype was seen only a few times. The chain uses TRBV20-1 and TRBJ2-7, with a tentative D call TRBD1 (5 bases). V lost 6 bases to trimming and J lost 2 bases, with 11 bases between them. The germline V gene encodes CDR1 DFQATT and CDR2 SNEGSKA (reference sequence). The CDR3 length is 12 residues. As DNA, the CDR3 is TGCAGTGCCGCGGACACCCCCTACGAGCAGTACTTC. This encodes CSAADTPYEQYF.

The chain joins TRBV5-1 to TRBJ2-2; the D is unclear. Trimming removed 0 bases at V and 2 bases at J, with 11 bases between. Germline CDR1 is SGHRS and CDR2 is YFSETQ. The CDR3 is 16 residues long. DNA for the CDR3: TGCGCCAGCAGCTTGGCCGGCAGCTTTAACACCGGGGAGCTGTTTTTT. Its protein is CASSLAGSFNTGELFF.

V usage is TRBV29-1 and J usage is TRBJ2-1, with D uncertain. The V gene lost 1 base and the J gene lost 5 bases, with 9 bases spanning the gap. Germline V gives CDR1 SQVTM, CDR2 ANQGSEA. The CDR3 has 13 amino acids. This CDR3 is CSVEVSRDNEQFF. The CDR3 nucleotides are TGCAGCGTTGAAGTATCAAGAGACAATGAGCAGTTCTTC.

This clonotype has a count of ten or more. The V gene is TRBV12-3 or TRBV12-4, the J gene TRBJ1-2; D ambiguous. The germline V and J ends were trimmed by 2 bases and 8 bases, with 9 bases remaining between them. This CDR3 contains 12 residues. CDR3 loop: CASSLQAVGYTF. Here the CDR3 DNA reads TGTGCCAGCAGTTTACAGGCGGTAGGCTACACCTTC.

This clonotype has ten or more counts. As DNA, the CDR3 is TGTGCCTGGAGTGTCGGCCCGTCGAGTTCACCCCTCCACTTT. Amino acids: CAWSVGPSSSPLHF. The chain joins TRBV30 to TRBJ1-6; no clear D gene. V dropped 0 bases and J dropped 9 bases, with 12 bases sitting between them. CDR1 is GTSNPN and CDR2 is SVGIG in the germline V gene (reference sequence). CDR3 length equals 14 residues.

This clonotype was seen only a few times. A junction end diverges from the germline sequence, so it may reflect a read error. V and J are TRBV24-1 and TRBJ2-7; tentative D call: TRBD2 (5 bases). The CDR3 runs to 16 residues. The V gene's germline CDR1 is KGHDR and CDR2 SFDVKD. CDR3 protein: CVTSDSAGKKPYEQYF. The CDR3 nucleotides read TGTGTCACCAGTGATTCGGCCGGGAAAAAACCCTACGAGCAGTACTTC.

This clonotype was counted many times. The chain has TRBV6-1 and TRBJ2-1; 11 positions match TRBD1. After removal of 4 bases from V and 6 bases from J, the junction contained 5 bases not matched to a gene. The CDR3 is made up of 15 amino acids. From germline, CDR1 is MNHNS and CDR2 SASEGT. The CDR3 here is CASSAHGTGGNEQFF. CDR3 in DNA: TGTGCCAGCAGTGCCCACGGGACAGGGGGCAATGAGCAGTTCTTC.

This clonotype was observed many times. In DNA form, the CDR3 reads TGTGCCATCAGAAGGGCTAGCGAGACAGATACGCAGTATTTT. It encodes CAIRRASETDTQYF. V usage is TRBV10-3 and J usage is TRBJ2-3, with TRBD2 as a possible D gene (6 bases). V was clipped by 6 bases and J by 3 bases, with 13 bases between them. The CDR3 has 14 amino acids. CDR1 and CDR2 (germline): ENHRY, SYGVKD.

This clonotype showed up many times. The chain joins TRBV30 to TRBJ1-5, with 7 nucleotides matching TRBD1. This CDR3 spans 13 amino acids. V lost 1 base to trimming and J lost 5 bases; unmatched junction nucleotides: 2. Per the germline V gene, CDR1 is GTSNPN and CDR2 is SVGIG (reference sequence). CDR3 sequence reads: CAWSGQGDQPQHF. The DNA of the CDR3 is TGTGCCTGGAGTGGACAGGGCGATCAGCCCCAGCATTTT.

J is TRBJ1-5 and V is TRBV18; D is unclear. Germline CDR1 and CDR2: KGHSH and LQKENI. The CDR3 loop spans 15 amino acids. V was clipped by 1 base and J by 2 bases, with 9 bases between them. The CDR3 is CASSPQSGGNQPQHF. The CDR3 coding sequence is TGTGCCAGCTCACCACAATCAGGTGGCAATCAGCCCCAGCATTTT.

The V call is TRBV6-1, the J call TRBJ2-1; TRBD2 is a possible D gene (6 bases). The CDR3 covers 16 residues. The germline gives CDR1 MNHNS, CDR2 SASEGT. V gave up 1 base and J gave up 7 bases, with 17 bases separating them. In nucleotides, the CDR3 is TGTGCCAGCAGTGAAGAAGAGGACTACCTGGGGAATGAGCAGTTCTTC. This codes for CASSEEEDYLGNEQFF.

This clonotype was seen repeatedly, ten times or more. V usage is TRBV29-1 and J usage is TRBJ1-2; D not resolved. Germline CDR1 and CDR2: SQVTM and ANQGSEA. This CDR3 is 14 amino acids long. The V end was cut by 4 bases, the J end by 1 base, with 13 bases between. Here the CDR3 reads CSVVSEDLNYGYTF. CDR3 DNA sequence: TGCAGCGTTGTTAGTGAGGACCTTAACTATGGCTACACCTTC.

This clonotype was counted many times. The V gene is TRBV20-1, the J gene TRBJ1-1; D is unclear. The CDR3 contains 13 residues. Germline assignment: CDR1 DFQATT and CDR2 SNEGSKA (reference sequence). V was clipped by 1 base and J by 1 base, with 7 bases between them. The CDR3: CSARGRGNTEAFF. The CDR3 nucleotides are TGCAGTGCTAGAGGGCGGGGGAACACTGAAGCTTTCTTT.

This clonotype was recorded many times. The V gene is TRBV30, the J gene TRBJ2-2; D might be TRBD2 (5 bases). Germline V CDR1 and CDR2: GTSNPN, SVGIG (reference sequence). This CDR3 contains 13 residues. With 2 bases removed from V and 7 bases from J, the gap between germline ends came to 11 bases. The CDR3: CAWSIRESGELFF. As DNA, the CDR3 is TGTGCCTGGAGTATAAGGGAGAGCGGGGAGCTGTTTTTT.

This clonotype was seen repeatedly, ten times or more. The gene calls are TRBV11-3 and TRBJ2-7; TRBD1 matches 7 bases. This CDR3 spans 15 amino acids. Germline CDR1 reads SGHNT; CDR2 reads YENEEA. The trim removed 0 bases at V and 1 base at J, leaving 3 bases unmatched. As DNA, the CDR3 is TGTGCCAGCAGCTTAGAGGGACAGCCATCCTACGAGCAGTACTTC. The encoded protein is CASSLEGQPSYEQYF.

This clonotype was counted many times. The chain links TRBV19 to TRBJ2-1; D might be TRBD2 (6 bases). This CDR3 region has 14 residues. V lost 6 bases and J 5 bases, leaving 14 bases between the germline ends. CDR1 is LNHDA and CDR2 is SQIVND in the germline V gene (reference sequence). This CDR3 reads CASRDGGRDNEQFF. CDR3 nucleotide sequence: TGTGCCAGTAGGGACGGGGGTCGGGACAATGAGCAGTTCTTC.

The chain has TRBV28 and TRBJ2-7; 12 nucleotides line up with TRBD2. The V and J ends lost 2 bases and 4 bases, in that order; junction bases with no gene match: 15. The CDR3 runs 19 residues. In germline, CDR1 is MDHEN, CDR2 SYDVKM. CDR3 amino acids: CASSLIPAPSGRGFYEQYF. The CDR3 nucleotides read TGTGCCAGCAGTTTAATCCCCGCGCCTAGCGGGAGGGGTTTTTACGAGCAGTACTTC. Drawing the rest from reference TRBV28 and TRBJ2-7, the complete variable domain is DVKVTQSSRYLVKRTGEKVFLECVQDMDHENMFWYRQDPGLGLRLIYFSYDVKMKEKGDIPEGYSVSREKKERFSLILESASTNQTSMYLCASSLIPAPSGRGFYEQYFGPGTRLTVT.

This clonotype appeared many times. The J gene is TRBJ2-1, the V gene TRBV15; 7 positions match TRBD2. J lost 6 bases, V lost 0 bases, and 11 bases had no gene match. The germline V gene encodes CDR1 LNHNV and CDR2 YYDKDF (reference sequence). The CDR3 spans 17 residues. The DNA for the CDR3 is TGTGCCACCAGCAGAGATCATGGACTAGGGGTGTCCAATGAGCAGTTCTTC. It is translated as CATSRDHGLGVSNEQFF.

The rearrangement joins TRBV20-1 to TRBJ2-3, with 8 bases that match TRBD2. The germline gives CDR1 DFQATT, CDR2 SNEGSKA (reference sequence). V shed 5 bases and J 0 bases; nucleotides not matched to a gene: 4. The CDR3 totals 14 residues. CDR3 nucleotide sequence: TGCAGTGCTCATAGCGGGACTAGCACAGATACGCAGTATTTT. It translates to CSAHSGTSTDTQYF.